One and the same sample provided the 18 T cell receptor beta chains below, sequenced in a study of blood T cell repertoires in COVID-19. Assay used: immunoSEQ multiplex PCR; TCRdb lists only in-frame clones, some missing. The sample carries about 160,000 clones, over 60% recorded once. The sample consisted of peripheral blood. The source of these receptors is a man in his 60s with acute or convalescent COVID-19.

The V call is TRBV10-3, the J call TRBJ1-1; D unclear. V lost 6 bases, J lost 7 bases, and 12 bases lay in between. CDR3 length: 12 amino acids. Germline loops: CDR1 ENHRY, CDR2 SYGVKD. The DNA for the CDR3 is TGTGCCATCAGAGACACGATATTTGAAGCTTTCTTT. Translation: CAIRDTIFEAFF.

This clone came up a few times. The rearrangement joins TRBV5-4 to TRBJ1-2; the D gene is possibly TRBD1 (5 bases). V dropped 0 bases and J dropped 1 base, with 13 bases sitting between them. This CDR3 is built from 16 residues. The germline gives CDR1 SGHNT, CDR2 YYREEE (reference sequence). CDR3 protein: CASSLAGTGVNYGYTF. For the CDR3, the DNA is TGTGCCAGCAGCTTGGCGGGGACGGGGGTTAACTATGGCTACACCTTC.

The V and J genes are TRBV5-1 and TRBJ2-7, with 8 bases that match TRBD1. CDR1 and CDR2 from the germline V gene are SGHRS and YFSETQ. Trimming at V came to 0 bases and at J to 3 bases, leaving 2 bases not matched to a gene. The CDR3 is 14 amino acids. The CDR3 sequence is CASSLATGGYEQYF. The CDR3 region has the DNA TGCGCCAGCAGCTTGGCCACAGGGGGCTACGAGCAGTACTTC.

This chain uses TRBV14 with TRBJ2-5; a weak D match, TRBD2 (5 bases). V was trimmed by 8 bases and J by 4 bases, leaving 17 bases between them. Germline CDR1 is SGHDN and CDR2 is FVKESK. The CDR3 has 14 amino acids. CDR3 amino acids: CASGRGVGGETQYF. The DNA for the CDR3 is TGTGCCAGCGGGAGAGGAGTTGGCGGAGAGACCCAGTACTTC.

This clone was recorded a few times. This chain uses TRBV27 with TRBJ1-1; 8 bases align to TRBD1. The CDR3 has 14 amino acids. Germline V lookup: CDR1 MNHEY, CDR2 SMNVEV (reference sequence). After removal of 4 bases from V and 4 bases from J, the junction contained 5 bases not matched to a gene. CDR3 sequence: CASSSTGGLTEAFF. CDR3 DNA: TGTGCCAGCAGTTCTACAGGGGGACTCACTGAAGCTTTCTTT.

The chain employs TRBV6-6 and TRBJ1-2; 7 positions match TRBD1. V was clipped by 7 bases and J by 7 bases; unmatched bases: 6. This CDR3 comprises 12 residues. Germline V gene sequence: CDR1 MNHNY, CDR2 SVGAGI (reference sequence). The CDR3 region has the DNA TGTGCCAGCACAGGGGGTCAGGGTGGCTACACCTTC. Translation gives CASTGGQGGYTF.

The chain employs TRBV5-4 and TRBJ2-5; 7 bases map to TRBD2. The CDR3 sequence is 15 residues long. Germline V lookup: CDR1 SGHNT, CDR2 YYREEE (reference sequence). Losses at the gene ends were 4 bases for V and 2 bases for J; bases not matched to a gene: 8. The CDR3 nucleotides read TGTGCCAGCAGCGCCACGGGGCGGGGGCAAGAGACCCAGTACTTC. It specifies CASSATGRGQETQYF.

This chain joins TRBV5-4 and TRBJ1-2; D may be TRBD1 (5 bases). This CDR3 region has 15 residues. Trimming stripped 3 bases from V and 5 bases from J, with 17 bases between. CDR1 is SGHNT and CDR2 is YYREEE in the germline V gene (reference sequence). CDR3 in DNA: TGTGCCAGCAGCTCTGGGGGGGATACTGGATATGGCTACACCTTC. It codes for CASSSGGDTGYGYTF.

The rearrangement links TRBV12-5 to TRBJ1-2; 9 positions agree with TRBD1. The CDR3 is 16 residues long. Trimming cost V 4 bases and J 3 bases; bases outside gene matches: 9. Germline assignment: CDR1 LGHNT and CDR2 FRNRAP. In DNA, the CDR3 is TGTGCTAGTGGTTCCCCCGGACAGGGGCAGGACTATGGCTACACCTTC. As protein: CASGSPGQGQDYGYTF.

The V gene is TRBV27, the J gene TRBJ2-2; 7 nucleotides align to TRBD1. The CDR3 consists of 12 residues. The V gene's germline CDR1 is MNHEY and CDR2 SMNVEV (reference sequence). Losses at the gene ends were 5 bases for V and 6 bases for J; bases not matched to a gene: 0. The CDR3: CASSGTAGELFF. CDR3 nucleotide sequence: TGTGCCAGCAGTGGGACAGCCGGGGAGCTGTTTTTT.

V and J are TRBV14 and TRBJ2-3; D is perhaps TRBD2 (6 bases). The germline CDR1 and CDR2 sequences are SGHDN and FVKESK. This CDR3 is 16 amino acids long. V lost 4 bases, J lost 2 bases, and 16 bases lay in between. DNA of the CDR3: TGTGCCAGCAGCCCCTACTTGGGGGGACTCACAGATACGCAGTATTTT. Translated: CASSPYLGGLTDTQYF.

The gene calls are TRBV7-9 and TRBJ2-5, with 8 positions matching TRBD1. The CDR3 loop spans 15 amino acids. The V segment lost 1 base and the J segment 5 bases; nucleotides outside the gene matches: 6. Germline CDR1 SEHNR, CDR2 FQNEAQ (reference sequence). The CDR3 DNA is TGTGCCAGCAGCTTAGTGGACAGGGTATCGGAGACCCAGTACTTC. Residues: CASSLVDRVSETQYF.

The genes are TRBV5-5 and TRBJ2-5, with D uncertain. This CDR3 contains 15 residues. Germline V gene data show CDR1 as SGHKS and CDR2 as YYEKEE (reference sequence). V was clipped by 4 bases and J by 1 base, with 14 bases between them. DNA of the CDR3: TGTGCCAGCAGCCATGTAACTATATCCCAAGAGACCCAGTACTTC. It codes for CASSHVTISQETQYF.

As for this clone: The sample carries other DNA sequences with the same CDR3. The genes are TRBV12-3 or TRBV12-4 and TRBJ1-2; the D gene is possibly TRBD1 (6 bases). With 5 bases removed from V and 2 bases from J, the gap between germline ends came to 9 bases. The CDR3 spans 13 residues. CDR3 coding DNA: TGTGCCAGCAGTCCGGGACAAAACTATGGCTACACCTTC. Amino acid sequence: CASSPGQNYGYTF.

This clone was seen a single time. The V call is TRBV15, the J call TRBJ2-1; D is perhaps TRBD2 (6 bases). The CDR3 covers 16 residues. Germline CDR1 LNHNV, CDR2 YYDKDF (reference sequence). V lost 1 base, J lost 2 bases, and 12 bases lay in between. CDR3 in amino acids: CATSRGDSGAYNEQFF. The CDR3 DNA is TGTGCCACCAGCAGAGGGGACTCCGGGGCCTACAATGAGCAGTTCTTC.

The chain uses TRBV7-2 and TRBJ2-5; 9 nucleotides agree with TRBD1. The CDR3 is 14 amino acids. Trimming removed 3 bases from V and 1 base from J; junction bases left unmatched: 0. Germline CDR1 is SGHTA and CDR2 is FQGNSA. The CDR3 DNA reads TGTGCCAGCAGCTTGACAGGGGGCCAAGAGACCCAGTACTTC. The encoded protein is CASSLTGGQETQYF.

This clone was observed a few times. The gene calls are TRBV7-3 and TRBJ1-2; no reliable D call. The CDR3 is made up of 15 amino acids. V lost 2 bases and J 3 bases, leaving 13 bases between the germline ends. Germline lookup yields CDR1 SGHTA and CDR2 FQGTGA. CDR3 protein: CASSLAGGEYYGYTF. In DNA form, the CDR3 reads TGTGCCAGCAGCTTAGCCGGAGGCGAGTACTATGGCTACACCTTC. Supplemented by reference TRBV7-3 and TRBJ1-2, the full variable domain reads GAGVSQTPSNKVTEKGKYVELRCDPISGHTALYWYRQSLGQGPEFLIYFQGTGAADDSGLPNDRFFAVRPEGSVSTLKIQRTERGDSAVYLCASSLAGGEYYGYTFGSGTRLTVV.

This clone was picked up one time. The chain recombines TRBV29-1 with TRBJ1-1; D gene ambiguous. Trimming removed 4 bases from V and 0 bases from J, with 6 bases in between. CDR1 is SQVTM and CDR2 is ANQGSEA in the germline V gene. The CDR3 extends over 12 amino acids. The CDR3 reads CSVVLMNTEAFF. CDR3 coding DNA: TGCAGCGTTGTTCTAATGAACACTGAAGCTTTCTTT.